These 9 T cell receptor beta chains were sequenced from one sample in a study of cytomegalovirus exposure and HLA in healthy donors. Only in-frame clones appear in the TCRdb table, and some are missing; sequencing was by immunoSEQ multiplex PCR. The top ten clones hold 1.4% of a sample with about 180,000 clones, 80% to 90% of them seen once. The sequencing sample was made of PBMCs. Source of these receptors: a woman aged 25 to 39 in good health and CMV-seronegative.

The chain's CDR3 is CAWDLVRVNEQFF. The CDR3 bases are TGTGCCTGGGATCTCGTCCGAGTTAATGAGCAGTTCTTC. V and J are TRBV30 and TRBJ2-1; D not certain. V gave up 5 bases and J gave up 7 bases, with 15 bases separating them. Germline values: CDR1 GTSNPN, CDR2 SVGIG (reference sequence). This CDR3 has 13 residues.

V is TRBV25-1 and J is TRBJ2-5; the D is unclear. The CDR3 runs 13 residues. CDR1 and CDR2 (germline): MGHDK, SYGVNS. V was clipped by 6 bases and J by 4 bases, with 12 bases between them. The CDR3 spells CASSPRRRETQYF. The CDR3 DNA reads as TGTGCCAGCAGCCCGCGGAGAAGAGAGACCCAGTACTTC.

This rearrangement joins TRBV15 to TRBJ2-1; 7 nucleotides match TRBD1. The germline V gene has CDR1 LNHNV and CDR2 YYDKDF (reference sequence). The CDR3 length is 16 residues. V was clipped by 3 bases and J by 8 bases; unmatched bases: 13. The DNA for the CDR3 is TGTGCCACCAGCAGTGACAGGGCCCAAAAATATTATGAGCAGTTCTTC. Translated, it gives CATSSDRAQKYYEQFF.

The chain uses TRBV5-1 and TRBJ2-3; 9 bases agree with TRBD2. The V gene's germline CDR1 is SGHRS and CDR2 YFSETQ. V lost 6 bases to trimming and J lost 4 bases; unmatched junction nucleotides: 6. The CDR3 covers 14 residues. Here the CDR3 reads CASNSGGNADTQYF. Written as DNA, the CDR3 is TGCGCCAGCAACAGCGGGGGGAATGCAGATACGCAGTATTTT.

CDR3 amino acids: CASSFPTGQKNTEAFF. The DNA for the CDR3 is TGCGCCAGCAGCTTCCCTACAGGACAGAAGAACACTGAAGCTTTCTTT. The chain has TRBV5-1 and TRBJ1-1, with D perhaps matching TRBD1 (6 bases). CDR3 length equals 16 residues. With 2 bases removed from V and 1 base from J, the gap between germline ends came to 15 bases. Germline V lookup: CDR1 SGHRS, CDR2 YFSETQ.

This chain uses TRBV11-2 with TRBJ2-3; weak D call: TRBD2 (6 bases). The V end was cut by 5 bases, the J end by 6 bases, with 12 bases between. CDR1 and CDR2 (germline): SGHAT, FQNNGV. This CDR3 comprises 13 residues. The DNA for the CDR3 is TGTGCCAGCAGCGGGACTCCTTGGGATACGCAGTATTTT. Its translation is CASSGTPWDTQYF.

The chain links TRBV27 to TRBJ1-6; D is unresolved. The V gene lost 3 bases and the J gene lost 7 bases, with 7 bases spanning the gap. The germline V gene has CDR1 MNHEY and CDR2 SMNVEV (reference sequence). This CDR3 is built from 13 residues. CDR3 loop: CASSFRENSPLHF. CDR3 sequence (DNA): TGTGCCAGCAGTTTTCGAGAGAATTCACCCCTCCACTTT.

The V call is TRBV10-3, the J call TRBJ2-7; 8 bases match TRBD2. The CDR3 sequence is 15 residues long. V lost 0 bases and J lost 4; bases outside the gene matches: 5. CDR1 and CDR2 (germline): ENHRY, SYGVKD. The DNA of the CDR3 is TGTGCCATCAGTGAGTCGGCGGGGGGCGGTTACGAGCAGTACTTC. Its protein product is CAISESAGGGYEQYF.

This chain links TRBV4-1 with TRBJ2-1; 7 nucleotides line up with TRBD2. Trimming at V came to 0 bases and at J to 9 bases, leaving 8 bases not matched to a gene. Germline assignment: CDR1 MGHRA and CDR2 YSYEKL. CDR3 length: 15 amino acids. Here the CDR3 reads CASSQETGGIFEQFF. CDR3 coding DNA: TGCGCCAGCAGCCAAGAGACGGGGGGTATATTTGAGCAGTTCTTC.